This T cell receptor (beta chain) is drawn from a study of CD8 T cells in ankylosing spondylitis. This clonotype was recorded many times. Via MiXCR, TCRdb re-called the 5' RACE reads, giving one row per CDR3 protein. The sample lists some 130,000 distinct CDR3 sequences, roughly 10% occurring once. The specimen sequenced was blood, either unsorted or a sorted T cell fraction (not recorded which). The receptor was derived from a female donor with ankylosing spondylitis or in good health (not recorded which).

DNA for the CDR3: TGCAGTGCTAGATTCCCCTCGGGGTCAGCAATCCAAGAGACCCAGTACTTC. This translates into CSARFPSGSAIQETQYF. The rearrangement joins TRBV20-1 to TRBJ2-5; a weak D match, TRBD2 (5 bases). The CDR3 is 17 residues long. V was cut by 2 bases and J by 1 base, with 20 bases left in between. Per germline, CDR1 DFQATT and CDR2 SNEGSKA (reference sequence).